These 27 T cell receptor beta chains came from one sample sequenced in a study of CD8 T cells in cerebrospinal fluid in Alzheimer's disease. From its re-call of the 10x single-cell sequencing reads, TCRdb lists each CDR3 protein once, without DNA. Its table lists 950 to 1,500 distinct CDR3 sequences. Sequenced input: cerebrospinal fluid. These receptors originate from a human donor with Alzheimer's disease.

The chain combines TRBV5-6 with TRBJ1-4; TCRdb outputs TRBD1, but without DNA this stays unchecked. Germline values: CDR1 SGHDT, CDR2 YYEEEE. This CDR3 is built from 15 residues. This CDR3 reads CASRNREYWDEKLFF.

Judged by frequency, this clonotype is medium-sized (0.01 to 0.1%). V is TRBV9 and J is TRBJ1-1; TCRdb reports TRBD1, a call that lacks DNA to check it against. CDR3 length: 14 residues. The germline CDR1 and CDR2 sequences are SGDLS and YYNGEE. The CDR3 reads CASSVAGGQTEAFF.

Its frequency marks this clonotype as large (0.1 to 1%). V and J are TRBV7-2 and TRBJ1-2; TCRdb's D call of TRBD1 is untestable without DNA. Germline V gene lookup returns CDR1 SGHTA and CDR2 FQGNSA. The CDR3 covers 14 residues. The CDR3 here is CASSPGTQYYGYTF.

In terms of frequency, this clonotype is large (0.1 to 1%). The chain carries TRBV28 and TRBJ1-1; TCRdb designates TRBD1, a call that cannot be tested without DNA. This CDR3 comprises 15 residues. Germline V CDR1 and CDR2: MDHEN, SYDVKM. The CDR3 is CASTLRTGGRTEAFF.

By frequency, this clonotype registers large. The V call is TRBV4-3, the J call TRBJ2-2; TCRdb gives TRBD2 as the D gene, but with no DNA this cannot be confirmed. This CDR3 comprises 15 residues. Germline assignment: CDR1 LGHNA and CDR2 YSLEER. The CDR3 protein is CASSQDARLGGELFF.

Judged by frequency, this clonotype is medium-sized (0.01 to 0.1%). V is TRBV4-3 and J is TRBJ1-6. Germline V gene data show CDR1 as LGHNA and CDR2 as YSLEER. This CDR3 is 16 amino acids long. CDR3 loop: CASSQDLFGYNSPLHF.

This clonotype is labeled medium-sized based on frequency. The V gene is TRBV19, the J gene TRBJ1-1. Germline lookup yields CDR1 LNHDA and CDR2 SQIVND (reference sequence). The CDR3 covers 13 residues. CDR3: CASSADMNTEAFF.

This clonotype ranks as large in terms of frequency. The J gene is TRBJ1-1, the V gene TRBV3-1; without DNA, the TCRdb call of TRBD1 cannot be checked. Looked up from germline, CDR1 is LGHDT and CDR2 is YNNKEL (reference sequence). This CDR3 spans 14 amino acids. CDR3 region: CASSQDRGNTEAFF.

This clonotype is classed as medium-sized (0.01 to 0.1%) by frequency. The chain recombines TRBV12-3 or TRBV12-4 with TRBJ2-1. This CDR3 has 13 amino acids. The CDR3 loop reads CASIGGSYNEQFF.

This clonotype is called medium-sized based on its frequency. The chain combines TRBV5-1 with TRBJ2-7; TCRdb picks TRBD1, but there is no DNA to check that call. This CDR3 spans 14 amino acids. Germline values: CDR1 SGHRS, CDR2 YFSETQ. The chain's CDR3 is CASSLIGTSHEQYF.

By frequency, this clonotype registers medium-sized (0.01 to 0.1%). The rearrangement joins TRBV14 to TRBJ2-5; the TRBD1 assignment by TCRdb is unverifiable without DNA. Germline V gene data show CDR1 as SGHDN and CDR2 as FVKESK. The CDR3 runs to 14 residues. CDR3 loop: CASSHSGTGGTQYF.

This clonotype ranks as large in terms of frequency. The chain links TRBV20-1 to TRBJ2-3; TCRdb's D call, TRBD2, is unchecked because there is no DNA. This CDR3 region has 17 residues. Germline V gene data show CDR1 as DFQATT and CDR2 as SNEGSKA (reference sequence). CDR3: CSALGPGLAGSTDTQYF.

By frequency, this clonotype registers large (0.1 to 1%). The V gene is TRBV7-8, the J gene TRBJ2-7; without DNA, the TCRdb call of TRBD2 cannot be checked. The CDR3 consists of 17 residues. CDR1 is SGHVS and CDR2 is FQNEAQ in the germline V gene. CDR3 sequence: CASSLGVPAGGEYEQYF.

This clonotype is classed as large (0.1 to 1%) by frequency. The rearrangement joins TRBV5-6 to TRBJ2-2. The length of the CDR3 is 15 residues. Germline CDR1 and CDR2: SGHDT and YYEEEE. The CDR3 loop reads CASSYGLPNTGELFF.

This clonotype ranks as large in terms of frequency. The genes are TRBV11-1 and TRBJ2-1; the TCRdb D gene call, TRBD1, has no DNA to confirm it. Germline V gives CDR1 SGHAT, CDR2 FQDESV (reference sequence). This CDR3 has 13 residues. Here the CDR3 reads CASSIRRQNEQFF.

By frequency, this clonotype registers large. The chain combines TRBV5-1 with TRBJ1-6; TCRdb calls TRBD1, which cannot be checked without DNA. The germline V gene encodes CDR1 SGHRS and CDR2 YFSETQ. CDR3 length: 17 residues. The CDR3 region is CASSLDVGGQGSSPLHF.

Its frequency marks this clonotype as large. The chain links TRBV11-2 to TRBJ1-1; the D call of TRBD1 rests on TCRdb alone, since no DNA is present to check it. This CDR3 is 14 amino acids long. Germline-derived CDR1 and CDR2 are SGHAT and FQNNGV. This CDR3 is CASSFVQGIAEAFF.

According to its frequency, this clonotype is large (0.1 to 1%). J is TRBJ2-6 and V is TRBV7-9; TCRdb gives TRBD1 as the D gene, but with no DNA this cannot be confirmed. This CDR3 comprises 13 residues. CDR1 SEHNR and CDR2 FQNEAQ come from the germline V gene (reference sequence). CDR3 loop: CASSGDGANVLTF.

This clonotype is medium-sized by frequency. The chain employs TRBV19 and TRBJ2-7; TCRdb indicates TRBD1, and absent DNA this call remains unverified. Germline loops: CDR1 LNHDA, CDR2 SQIVND (reference sequence). The CDR3 length is 12 residues. CDR3 residues: CASSPTGYEQYF.

This clonotype is labeled large based on frequency. J is TRBJ1-6 and V is TRBV7-2; the D call from TCRdb, TRBD1, cannot be confirmed without DNA. Germline-derived CDR1 and CDR2 are SGHTA and FQGNSA. This CDR3 is 14 amino acids long. The CDR3: CASSFQGTNSPLHF.

This clonotype ranks as medium-sized (0.01 to 0.1%) in terms of frequency. CDR3 in amino acids: CASSQRLAGGTGELFF. The chain recombines TRBV4-1 with TRBJ2-2; TCRdb returns TRBD2, unconfirmable since there is no DNA. Germline CDR1 is MGHRA and CDR2 is YSYEKL. The CDR3 loop spans 16 amino acids.

This clonotype is deemed medium-sized (0.01 to 0.1%) by its frequency. The chain employs TRBV5-8 and TRBJ2-7; absent DNA, TCRdb's TRBD1 call cannot be checked. CDR1 SGHTS and CDR2 YDEGEE come from the germline V gene. The CDR3 contains 14 residues. The CDR3 loop reads CASSLLAGGGEQYF.

Frequency places this clonotype as medium-sized. V gene TRBV12-3 or TRBV12-4 combines with J gene TRBJ2-1; there is no DNA to check the TCRdb D call of TRBD1. The CDR3 runs 16 residues. CDR3 residues: CASSFGGSVSYNEQFF.

Judged by frequency, this clonotype is medium-sized. The rearrangement joins TRBV11-1 to TRBJ2-3; there is no DNA to check the TCRdb D call of TRBD1. Germline V CDR1 and CDR2: SGHAT, FQDESV (reference sequence). CDR3 length: 15 residues. The CDR3 sequence is CASSSRSGTADTQYF.

This clonotype is identified as medium-sized from frequency. The chain carries TRBV6-5 and TRBJ2-1. Per germline, CDR1 MNHEY and CDR2 SVGAGI. The CDR3 covers 12 residues. The CDR3 region is CASSSGWNEQFF.

Frequency places this clonotype as medium-sized (0.01 to 0.1%). The genes are TRBV25-1 and TRBJ2-1. Germline loops: CDR1 MGHDK, CDR2 SYGVNS. CDR3 size: 11 residues. The CDR3 is CASTATNEQFF.

In terms of frequency, this clonotype is large. This chain joins TRBV11-2 and TRBJ2-3; TCRdb calls TRBD1, which cannot be checked without DNA. In germline, CDR1 is SGHAT, CDR2 FQNNGV. CDR3 size: 12 residues. CDR3 protein: CASSSRGDTQYF.